This T cell receptor (beta chain) was obtained from a study of T-cell reconstitution after alpha-beta-depleted transplantation in children. The table lists this clonotype with many counts. This sample's TCRbeta library carried unique molecular identifier barcodes. TCRdb called the PCR reads again in MiXCR, with one record for every CDR3 protein. The sample consists of hundreds of thousands of distinct CDR3 sequences, around 20% of them appearing once. This CDR3 has 15 amino acids. Germline V lookup: CDR1 MNHEY, CDR2 SVGEGT. J lost 5 bases, V lost 4 bases, and 7 bases had no gene match. The source is a human donor who donated a stem cell graft to a child with acute lymphoblastic leukemia. The V call is TRBV6-2 or TRBV6-3, the J call TRBJ2-3; the match to TRBD2 covers 9 bases. Source: PBMCs from the stem cell graft donor, taken from the stem cell graft. The CDR3, as DNA: TGTGCCAGCAGTTCCGCTGCGGGAGGGGAAGATACGCAGTATTTT. This translates into CASSSAAGGEDTQYF.